The 19 T cell receptor beta chains given below trace back to one sample, sequenced in a study of tumor-infiltrating lymphocytes in primary liver carcinoma. Starting material for RNA and DNA co-extraction consisted of roughly 19-34 mg of unsorted bulk tissue. TCR beta cDNA was prepared out of approximately 500 ng total RNA by means of a constant-region primer. Modified slightly, ARM-PCR produced TCR beta libraries over three nested multiplex PCR rounds. The two initial PCR rounds, roughly 10 cycles each, used TRBV1-TRBV30 forward and C-beta reverse primers. TCRdb independently ran MiXCR on the multiplex PCR reads; one entry per CDR3 protein. The top ten clones hold around 38% of a sample with approximately 64,000 distinct CDR3 sequences, 71% of them seen once. Sample: liver tumor tissue from sampling region 4. The subset here: tumor region T4, right-lateral pole. Every receptor here comes from a middle-aged man with primary liver carcinoma and hepatitis B virus infection.

With regard to this clonotype: One end of the junction is discordant with germline, which a read error may explain. The J gene is TRBJ2-3, the V gene TRBV6-5; D is undetermined. The CDR3 is 15 residues long. Germline V gives CDR1 MNHEY, CDR2 SVGAGI. CDR3 bases: TGTGCCAGCAGTTACGCGGAGCTAAGCACAGATACACAGTATTTT. It codes for CASSYAELSTDTQYF.

Of note for this clonotype: The germline gene is not matched at one end of the junction; a read error may be the cause. The gene calls are TRBV28 and TRBJ1-1; no definite D call. The CDR3 sequence is 14 residues long. Germline CDR1 is MDHEN and CDR2 is SYDVKM. CDR3 nucleotide sequence: TGTGCCAGCAGTTTATGGAGTGAGAACACTGAGGCTCTCTTT. Translating gives CASSLWSENTEALF.

Ten or more counts support this clonotype. This chain links TRBV28 with TRBJ2-7; unclear D gene. The CDR3 covers 11 residues. Per germline, CDR1 MDHEN and CDR2 SYDVKM. Trimming removed 6 bases from V and 3 bases from J, with 6 bases in between. In DNA form, the CDR3 reads TGTGCCAGCAGGGGCCTCTACGAGCAGTACTTC. This translates into CASRGLYEQYF. The entire variable domain, with the rest obtained from reference TRBV28 and TRBJ2-7, is as follows: DVKVTQSSRYLVKRTGEKVFLECVQDMDHENMFWYRQDPGLGLRLIYFSYDVKMKEKGDIPEGYSVSREKKERFSLILESASTNQTSMYLCASRGLYEQYFGPGTRLTVT.

The rearrangement uses TRBV6-1 and TRBJ2-1; a weak D match, TRBD2 (6 bases). The germline V gene encodes CDR1 MNHNS and CDR2 SASEGT. The CDR3 is 14 residues long. V was trimmed by 6 bases and J by 13 bases, leaving 22 bases between them. The CDR3 spells CASRAEGRRGEQFF. As DNA, the CDR3 is TGTGCCAGCAGGGCGGAGGGCCGTAGGGGTGAACAGTTCTTC.

The chain uses TRBV6-5 and TRBJ2-3; 12 bases map to TRBD2. The CDR3 is made up of 15 amino acids. Germline V CDR1 and CDR2: MNHEY, SVGAGI. J gave up 12 bases and V 7 bases, and 14 bases lay outside the gene matches. In DNA form, the CDR3 reads TGTGCCAGCAACGCAGGACTAGCGGGAACAGACACACAGTATTTT. Amino acid sequence: CASNAGLAGTDTQYF.

With regard to this clonotype: The junction shows a germline mismatch at one end, possibly a read error. The rearrangement links TRBV4-1 to TRBJ2-7; D is possibly TRBD2 (6 bases). CDR1 and CDR2 from the germline V gene are MGHRA and YSYEKL. The CDR3 sequence is 15 residues long. CDR3 DNA sequence: TGCGCCAACAGCCAAGATAAGGCACTAGCCATGGCGCAGTACTTC. This codes for CANSQDKALAMAQYF.

As regards this clonotype: Relative to the germline gene, one junction end is altered; a read error may explain this. V is TRBV14 and J is TRBJ2-1; 13 bases are shared with TRBD2. The CDR3 spans 18 residues. Germline-derived CDR1 and CDR2 are SGHDN and FVKESK. The CDR3, as DNA: TGTGTCAGCAGCCGAGACGGGACTAGCGGGAACCCCCACAATAAGCAGTTCTTC. It yields the protein CVSSRDGTSGNPHNKQFF.

In regard to this clonotype: At one of its ends the junction is not consistent with the germline gene, which may arise from a read error. J is TRBJ1-2 and V is TRBV29-1; weak D call: TRBD1 (5 bases). The CDR3 consists of 14 residues. Germline loops: CDR1 SQVTM, CDR2 ANQGSEA. CDR3 residues: CSVWDPGHDYGYTF. The CDR3, as DNA: TGCAGCGTGTGGGACCCGGGCCATGACTATGGTTACACCTTC.

As to this clonotype: This could be a read error, since a much larger clone is one nucleotide away. The chain has TRBV11-1 and TRBJ2-4; 13 bases are a match to TRBD2. In germline, CDR1 is SGHAT, CDR2 FQDESV (reference sequence). The CDR3 contains 17 residues. CDR3 bases: TGTACCAGCAGCTTTCCCGGGACTAGCGGGACCAAAGACATTCAATACTTC. Translated: CTSSFPGTSGTKDIQYF.

Note on this clonotype: It is likely a read error, because the conserved phenylalanine at the end of the CDR3 is missing. The chain carries TRBV18 and TRBJ2-7; the match to TRBD2 covers 14 bases. Unmatched junction bases numbered 16, after V lost 3 bases and J lost 6 bases. This CDR3 comprises 19 residues. Germline V gene lookup returns CDR1 KGHSH and CDR2 LQKENI. CDR3 nucleotides: TGTGCCAGCTCACCGCAGGGACTAGCGGGAGAAAGGCTTCGGCTCGAGCAGTACTTA. Its translation is CASSPQGLAGERLRLEQYL.

This clonotype was seen only a few times. CDR3 protein: CASSLTVTANYGYTF. The CDR3 DNA reads TGTGCCAGCAGCTTGACAGTGACAGCTAACTATGGCTACACCTTC. V usage is TRBV6-1 and J usage is TRBJ1-2; D perhaps matches TRBD1 (5 bases). The CDR3 totals 15 residues. V lost 6 bases and J lost 0, with 14 bases in between. The germline gives CDR1 MNHNS, CDR2 SASEGT.

This clonotype was picked up a small number of times. The CDR3 ends on some other residue instead of the conserved phenylalanine or tryptophan, so this is likely a read error. This chain joins TRBV5-6 and TRBJ1-1, with 8 bases aligning to TRBD1. Germline V gene lookup returns CDR1 SGHDT and CDR2 YYEEEE. CDR3 length: 14 residues. The CDR3 region is CASSLAQTGAEAFL. The CDR3 bases are TGTGCCAGTAGCTTGGCACAGACAGGGGCTGAAGCTTTCTTA.

With regard to this clonotype: An end of the junction does not agree with germline; a read error may underlie this. This chain uses TRBV12-3 or TRBV12-4 with TRBJ2-1; no definite D call. The CDR3 is 13 residues long. CDR3 protein: CASSFRRSDEQLF. The CDR3 coding sequence is TGTGCCAGCAGTTTCCGTCGGTCGGATGAGCAGTTATTC.

The genes are TRBV4-1 and TRBJ1-5, with 7 bases lining up with TRBD1. This CDR3 is built from 15 residues. Per the germline V gene, CDR1 is MGHRA and CDR2 is YSYEKL. V lost 2 bases to trimming and J lost 9 bases; unmatched junction nucleotides: 10. CDR3 bases: TGCGCCAGCAGCCAAACGGGACAGTCGTCTCTGCCCCAGCATTTT. It translates to CASSQTGQSSLPQHF.

This clonotype was detected only once. One end of the junction varies from germline; a read error may be responsible. This chain uses TRBV6-5 with TRBJ2-7; 12 nucleotides align to TRBD2. This CDR3 has 16 amino acids. Per germline, CDR1 MNHEY and CDR2 SVGAGI. CDR3 protein: CANRREGLAGTYGQYF. In DNA form, the CDR3 reads TGTGCCAACAGACGAGAAGGACTAGCGGGGACCTACGGGCAGTACTTC.

This clonotype appeared many times. In DNA, the CDR3 is TGTGCCAGCAGTCCCCTGGCGGACCAGAGAGTCGAGTACTTC. Its translation: CASSPLADQRVEYF. The chain has TRBV28 and TRBJ2-7; D remains unclear. From germline, CDR1 is MDHEN and CDR2 SYDVKM. The germline V and J ends were trimmed by 5 bases and 11 bases, with 22 bases remaining between them. This CDR3 is built from 14 residues.

Worth noting for this clonotype: In this CDR3 the conserved last residue, phenylalanine or tryptophan, is missing, so a read error is likely. The J gene is TRBJ2-3, the V gene TRBV11-2; D unclear. Per germline, CDR1 SGHAT and CDR2 FQNNGV. V was clipped by 0 bases and J by 1 base, with 5 bases between them. The CDR3 loop spans 14 amino acids. CDR3 amino acids: CASSLETGTDTQYL. CDR3 bases: TGTGCCAGCAGCTTAGAAACAGGCACAGATACGCAGTATTTG.

The genes are TRBV6-5 and TRBJ2-1, with D tentatively TRBD1 (6 bases). This CDR3 is 15 amino acids long. CDR1 is MNHEY, CDR2 SVGAGI, per germline. Between the trimmed V and J ends, which lost 2 bases and 6 bases, there was a span of 14 bases. The CDR3 loop reads CASSYGAGASNEQFF. In DNA form, the CDR3 reads TGTGCCAGCAGTTACGGGGCAGGGGCGTCCAATGAGCAGTTCTTC.

A note on this clonotype: This may be a read error, as it is one base from a much larger clone. This chain uses TRBV5-1 with TRBJ2-5, with 8 bases matching TRBD2. With V trimmed by 0 bases and J by 5 bases, 9 bases remained unmatched. Germline CDR1 and CDR2: SGHRS and YFSETQ. CDR3 length: 16 amino acids. The DNA for the CDR3 is TGCGCCAGCAGCTTGGTTCCTAGCGGGTGGGAGGAGACCCAGTACTTC. It is translated as CASSLVPSGWEETQYF.